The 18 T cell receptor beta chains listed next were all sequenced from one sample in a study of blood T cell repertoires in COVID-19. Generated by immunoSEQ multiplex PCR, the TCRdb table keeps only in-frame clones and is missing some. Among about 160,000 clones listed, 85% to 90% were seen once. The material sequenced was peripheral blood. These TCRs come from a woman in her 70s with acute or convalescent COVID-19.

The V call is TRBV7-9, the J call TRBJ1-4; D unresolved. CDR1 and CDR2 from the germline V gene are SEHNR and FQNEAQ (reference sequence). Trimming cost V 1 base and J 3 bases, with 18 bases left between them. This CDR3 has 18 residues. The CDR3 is CASSLGTPGYRSNEKLFF. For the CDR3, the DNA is TGTGCCAGCAGCTTAGGAACCCCGGGTTACCGTTCTAATGAAAAACTGTTTTTT.

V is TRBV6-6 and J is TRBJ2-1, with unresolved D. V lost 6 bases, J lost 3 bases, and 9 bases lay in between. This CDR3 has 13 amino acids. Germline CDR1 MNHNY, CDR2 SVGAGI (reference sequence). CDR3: CASRSDFYNEQFF. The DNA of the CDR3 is TGTGCCAGCAGGTCCGACTTCTACAATGAGCAGTTCTTC.

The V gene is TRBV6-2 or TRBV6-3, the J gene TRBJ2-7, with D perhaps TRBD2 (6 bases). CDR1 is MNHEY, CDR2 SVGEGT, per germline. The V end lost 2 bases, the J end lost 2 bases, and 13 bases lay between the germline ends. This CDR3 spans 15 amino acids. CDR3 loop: CASSYARDFPYEQYF. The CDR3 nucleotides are TGTGCCAGCAGTTACGCCCGGGACTTTCCCTACGAGCAGTACTTC.

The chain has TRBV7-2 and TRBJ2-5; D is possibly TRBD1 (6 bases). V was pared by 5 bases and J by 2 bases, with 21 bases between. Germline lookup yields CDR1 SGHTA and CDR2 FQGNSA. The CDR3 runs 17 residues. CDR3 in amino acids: CASSASGGPGAQETQYF. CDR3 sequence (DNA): TGTGCCAGCAGCGCCTCTGGGGGCCCTGGGGCTCAAGAGACCCAGTACTTC.

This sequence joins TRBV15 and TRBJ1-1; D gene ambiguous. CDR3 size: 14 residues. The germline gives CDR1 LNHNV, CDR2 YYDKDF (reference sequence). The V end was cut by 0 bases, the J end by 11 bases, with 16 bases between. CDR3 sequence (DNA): TGTGCCACCAGCAGAGATCTCGCGGTGGTCCGGGCTTTCTTT. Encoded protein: CATSRDLAVVRAFF.

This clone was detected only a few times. The CDR3 is CSASSGVNQPQHF. Here the CDR3 DNA reads TGCAGTGCTAGTTCAGGGGTCAATCAGCCCCAGCATTTT. The chain uses TRBV20-1 and TRBJ1-5; tentatively, D is TRBD1 (6 bases). V lost 3 bases and J lost 3, with 9 bases in between. CDR3 length: 13 residues. Germline values: CDR1 DFQATT, CDR2 SNEGSKA (reference sequence).

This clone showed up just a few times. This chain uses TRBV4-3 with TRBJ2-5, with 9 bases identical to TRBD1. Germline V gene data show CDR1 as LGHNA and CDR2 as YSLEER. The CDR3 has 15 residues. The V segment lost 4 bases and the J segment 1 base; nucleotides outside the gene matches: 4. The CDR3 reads CASSLGQGRQETQYF. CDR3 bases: TGCGCCAGCAGCCTCGGACAGGGGCGCCAAGAGACCCAGTACTTC.

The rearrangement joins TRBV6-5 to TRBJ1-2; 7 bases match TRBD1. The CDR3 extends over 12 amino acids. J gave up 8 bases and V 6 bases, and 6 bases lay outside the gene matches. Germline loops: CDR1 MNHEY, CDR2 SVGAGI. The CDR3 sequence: CASRRSGGGYTF. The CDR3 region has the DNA TGTGCCAGCAGACGCTCAGGGGGGGGCTACACCTTC.

The CDR3: CASSDGRGNQPQHF. The CDR3 bases are TGTGCCAGCAGTGACGGCAGGGGTAATCAGCCCCAGCATTTT. The chain carries TRBV2 and TRBJ1-5; D perhaps matches TRBD1 (6 bases). This CDR3 is built from 14 residues. Germline loops: CDR1 SNHLY, CDR2 FYNNEI. Trimming shortened V by 3 bases and J by 4 bases, and 10 bases separated the two germline ends.

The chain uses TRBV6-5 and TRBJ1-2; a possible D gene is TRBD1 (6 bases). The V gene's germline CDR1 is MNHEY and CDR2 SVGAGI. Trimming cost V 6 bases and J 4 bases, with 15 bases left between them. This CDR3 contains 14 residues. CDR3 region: CASRSDSRGYGYTF. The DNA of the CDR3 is TGTGCCAGCAGGTCGGACAGCCGCGGCTATGGCTACACCTTC.

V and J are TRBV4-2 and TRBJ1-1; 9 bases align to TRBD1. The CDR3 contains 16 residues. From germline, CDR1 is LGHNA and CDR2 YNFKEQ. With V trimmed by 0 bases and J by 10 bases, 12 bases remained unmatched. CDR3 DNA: TGTGCCAGCAGCCAAGATTTCGGCGGACAGGGGTTGGGAGCTTTCTTT. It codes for CASSQDFGGQGLGAFF.

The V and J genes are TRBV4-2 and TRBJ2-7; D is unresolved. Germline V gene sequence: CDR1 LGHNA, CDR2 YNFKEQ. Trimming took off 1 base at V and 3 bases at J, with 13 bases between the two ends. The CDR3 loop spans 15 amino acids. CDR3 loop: CASSQGAAADYEQYF. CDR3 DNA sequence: TGTGCCAGCAGCCAAGGCGCGGCAGCCGACTACGAGCAGTACTTC.

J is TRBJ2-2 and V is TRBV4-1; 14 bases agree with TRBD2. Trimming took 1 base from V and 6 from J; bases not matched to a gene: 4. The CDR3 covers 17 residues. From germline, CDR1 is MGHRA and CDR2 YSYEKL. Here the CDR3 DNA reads TGCGCCAGCAGCCAAGTTGGACTAGCGGGGGGCTCCGGGGAGCTGTTTTTT. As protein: CASSQVGLAGGSGELFF.

The DNA for the CDR3 is TGTGGAACCCGGCCCGCTCGGCCGGGTGGCTACACCTTC. This encodes CGTRPARPGGYTF. This sequence joins TRBV28 and TRBJ1-2, with D uncertain. From germline, CDR1 is MDHEN and CDR2 SYDVKM. The CDR3 loop spans 13 amino acids.

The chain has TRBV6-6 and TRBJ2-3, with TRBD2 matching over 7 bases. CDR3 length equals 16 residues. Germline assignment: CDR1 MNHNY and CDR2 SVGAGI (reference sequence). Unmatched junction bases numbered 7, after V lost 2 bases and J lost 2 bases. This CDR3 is CASSYETSSITDTQYF. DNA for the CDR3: TGTGCCAGCAGTTACGAGACTAGCAGTATCACAGATACGCAGTATTTT.

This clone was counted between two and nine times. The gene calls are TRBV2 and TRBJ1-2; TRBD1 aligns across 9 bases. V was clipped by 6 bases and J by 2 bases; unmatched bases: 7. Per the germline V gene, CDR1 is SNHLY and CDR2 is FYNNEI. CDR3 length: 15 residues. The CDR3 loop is CASRQQGARNYGYTF. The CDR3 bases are TGTGCCAGCAGGCAACAGGGGGCGCGAAACTATGGCTACACCTTC.

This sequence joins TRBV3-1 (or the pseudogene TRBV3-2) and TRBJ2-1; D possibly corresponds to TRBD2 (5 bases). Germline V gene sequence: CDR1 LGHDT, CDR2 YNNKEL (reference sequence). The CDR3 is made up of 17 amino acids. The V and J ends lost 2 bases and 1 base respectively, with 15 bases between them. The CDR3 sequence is CASSQYGLSYSYNEQFF. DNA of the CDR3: TGTGCCAGCAGCCAATACGGACTTTCCTATTCCTACAATGAGCAGTTCTTC.

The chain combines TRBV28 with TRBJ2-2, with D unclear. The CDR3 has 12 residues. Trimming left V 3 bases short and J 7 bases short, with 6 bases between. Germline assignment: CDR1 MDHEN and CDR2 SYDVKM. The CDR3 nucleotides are TGTGCCAGCAGTTTGTTTATCGGGGAGCTGTTTTTT. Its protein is CASSLFIGELFF.